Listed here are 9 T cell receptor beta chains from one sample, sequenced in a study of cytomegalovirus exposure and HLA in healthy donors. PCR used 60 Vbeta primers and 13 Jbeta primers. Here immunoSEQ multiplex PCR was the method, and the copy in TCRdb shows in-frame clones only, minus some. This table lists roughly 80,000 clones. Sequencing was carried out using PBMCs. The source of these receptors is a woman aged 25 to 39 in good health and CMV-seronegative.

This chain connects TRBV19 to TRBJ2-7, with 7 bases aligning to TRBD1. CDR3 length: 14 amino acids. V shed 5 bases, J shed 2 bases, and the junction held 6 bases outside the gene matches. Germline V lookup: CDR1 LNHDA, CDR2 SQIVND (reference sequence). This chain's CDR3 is CASSSTGVAYEQYF. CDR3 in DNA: TGTGCCAGTAGTTCTACAGGGGTTGCCTACGAGCAGTACTTC.

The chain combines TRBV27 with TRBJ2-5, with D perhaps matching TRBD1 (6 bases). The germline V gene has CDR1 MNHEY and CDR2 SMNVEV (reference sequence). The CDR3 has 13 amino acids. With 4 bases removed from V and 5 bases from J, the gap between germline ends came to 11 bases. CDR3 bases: TGTGCCAGCAGTTCCCAGGGGCGGGAGACCCAGTACTTC. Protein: CASSSQGRETQYF.

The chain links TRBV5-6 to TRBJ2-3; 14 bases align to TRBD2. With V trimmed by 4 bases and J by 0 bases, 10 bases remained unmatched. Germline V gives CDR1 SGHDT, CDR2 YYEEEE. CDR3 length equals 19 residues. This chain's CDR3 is CASSGTGLAGALSTDTQYF. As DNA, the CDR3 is TGTGCCAGCAGCGGAACGGGACTAGCGGGGGCCCTTAGCACAGATACGCAGTATTTT.

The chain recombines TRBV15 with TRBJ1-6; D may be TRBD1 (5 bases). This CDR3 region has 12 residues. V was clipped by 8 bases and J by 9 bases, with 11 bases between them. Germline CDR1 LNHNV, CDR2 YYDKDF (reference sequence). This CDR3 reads CATRGVGSPLHF. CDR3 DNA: TGTGCCACCCGGGGGGTGGGTTCACCCCTCCACTTT. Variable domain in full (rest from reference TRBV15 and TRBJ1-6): DAMVIQNPRYQVTQFGKPVTLSCSQTLNHNVMYWYQQKSSQAPKLLFHYYDKDFNNEADTPDNFQSRRPNTSFCFLDIRSPGLGDTAMYLCATRGVGSPLHFGNGTRLTVT.

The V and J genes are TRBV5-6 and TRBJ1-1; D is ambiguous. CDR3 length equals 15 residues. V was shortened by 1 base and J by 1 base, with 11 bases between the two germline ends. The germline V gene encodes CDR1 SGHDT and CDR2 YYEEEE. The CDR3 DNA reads TGTGCCAGCAGCTTGTACACATACAGGAACACTGAAGCTTTCTTT. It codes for CASSLYTYRNTEAFF.

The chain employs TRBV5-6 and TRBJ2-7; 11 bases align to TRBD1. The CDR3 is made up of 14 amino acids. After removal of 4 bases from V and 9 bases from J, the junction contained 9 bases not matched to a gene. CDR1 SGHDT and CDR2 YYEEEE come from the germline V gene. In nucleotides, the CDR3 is TGTGCCAGCAGCGGGGGACAGGGGGACTGGGGGCAGTACTTC. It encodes CASSGGQGDWGQYF.

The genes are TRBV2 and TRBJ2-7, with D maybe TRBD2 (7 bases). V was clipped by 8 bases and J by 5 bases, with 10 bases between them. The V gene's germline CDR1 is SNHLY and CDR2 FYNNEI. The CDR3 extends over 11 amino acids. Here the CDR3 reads CASGGANEQYF. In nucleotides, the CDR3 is TGTGCCAGCGGGGGGGCTAACGAGCAGTACTTC.

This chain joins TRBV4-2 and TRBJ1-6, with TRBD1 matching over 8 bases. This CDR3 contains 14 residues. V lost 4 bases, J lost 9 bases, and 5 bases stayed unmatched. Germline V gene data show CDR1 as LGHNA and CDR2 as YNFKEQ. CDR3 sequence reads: CASSPRTGSSPLHF. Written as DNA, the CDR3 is TGTGCCAGCAGCCCCAGGACAGGGTCTTCACCCCTCCACTTT.

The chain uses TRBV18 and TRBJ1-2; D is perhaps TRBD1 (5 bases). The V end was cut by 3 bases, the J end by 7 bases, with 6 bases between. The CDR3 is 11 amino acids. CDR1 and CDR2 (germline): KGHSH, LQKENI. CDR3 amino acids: CASSPDTGYTF. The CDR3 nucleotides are TGTGCCAGCTCACCGGACACTGGCTACACCTTC.